This T cell receptor (beta chain) is from a study of shared clonotypes between healthy human individuals. As for this clone: Its antigen is unknown.

Replicate PCRs from sorted subsets contained approximately 220 ng DNA, which is around 30,000 T cell genomes. Some clones are missing from TCRdb's copy, which holds only in-frame ones; the method was immunoSEQ multiplex PCR. In the table there are hundreds of thousands of clones, 92% of which are singletons. Between the trimmed V and J ends, which lost 1 base and 6 bases, there was a span of 11 bases. This CDR3 has 14 amino acids. Looked up from germline, CDR1 is PRHDT and CDR2 is FYEKMQ (reference sequence). Naive CD8 cells lacked CD45RO and underwent positive selection for CCR7, leaving out terminally differentiated effector memory CD45RA+ cells. Recent acute infections and vaccinations were absent in the healthy HIV-negative adult donors. Broader study findings: The study's rarefaction showed incomplete sorted-subset sequencing despite large depth. Unshared clonotypes carried lower generation probabilities than those common to all four donors.

The J gene is TRBJ2-3, the V gene TRBV13; D unclear. Sequencing was done on a sample of naive CD8+ T cells sorted from blood. This clonotype was sampled from a man aged 25 to 40 in good health. In DNA form, the CDR3 reads TGTGCCAGCAGCTTAGCAGTCTTTCTGGATACGCAGTATTTT. Amino acids: CASSLAVFLDTQYF. The complete variable domain, with remaining parts taken from reference TRBV13 and TRBJ2-3, reads AAGVIQSPRHLIKEKRETATLKCYPIPRHDTVYWYQQGPGQDPQFLISFYEKMQSDKGSIPDRFSAQQFSDYHSELNMSSLELGDSALYFCASSLAVFLDTQYFGPGTRLTVL.